These 13 T cell receptor beta chains were all obtained from the same sample, sequenced in a study of blood T cells in healthy people across ages. Sample-barcoded 5' priming and a J-beta primer mix drove a second PCR of roughly 6 to 12 cycles. Using its own MiXCR run on the 5' RACE reads, TCRdb lists one record per CDR3 protein. In the table there are 1.5 million to 2 million distinct CDR3 sequences, approximately 28% of which are singletons. The sample comprised blood. These receptors originate from a young woman in good health.

The genes are TRBV5-1 and TRBJ2-5; 8 nucleotides align to TRBD2. The germline V gene has CDR1 SGHRS and CDR2 YFSETQ. Trimming took 5 bases from V and 4 from J; bases not matched to a gene: 10. The length of the CDR3 is 15 residues. The CDR3 DNA reads TGCGCCAGCAGGGGGAGCGGGAGCGAAGTAGAGACCCAGTACTTC. Its translation: CASRGSGSEVETQYF. The entire variable domain, with the rest obtained from reference TRBV5-1 and TRBJ2-5, is as follows: KAGVTQTPRYLIKTRGQQVTLSCSPISGHRSVSWYQQTPGQGLQFLFEYFSETQRNKGNFPGRFSGRQFSNSRSEMNVSTLELGDSALYLCASRGSGSEVETQYFGPGTRLLVL.

This clonotype appeared a few times. V and J are TRBV29-1 and TRBJ1-1; D remains ambiguous. V gave up 4 bases and J gave up 11 bases, with 8 bases separating them. The CDR3 consists of 9 residues. The germline CDR1 and CDR2 sequences are SQVTM and ANQGSEA. CDR3 coding DNA: TGCAGCGTTGGCAGTGTGGCTTTCTTT. It is translated as CSVGSVAFF.

The chain employs TRBV27 and TRBJ1-2; 8 bases align to TRBD1. CDR1 and CDR2 (germline): MNHEY, SMNVEV (reference sequence). The CDR3 totals 15 residues. With 4 bases clipped from V and 4 bases from J, the junction kept 8 bases outside the gene matches. DNA of the CDR3: TGTGCCAGCAGTTCAAGACAGGGGTCGTCCTATGGCTACACCTTC. It specifies CASSSRQGSSYGYTF.

V is TRBV7-9 and J is TRBJ2-6; D is unresolved. Deletions cut 0 bases from V and 0 bases from J, with 12 bases between. Germline V gene data show CDR1 as SEHNR and CDR2 as FQNEAQ (reference sequence). The CDR3 runs to 18 residues. DNA of the CDR3: TGTGCCAGCAGCTTAGCGCTGGGATCTCTCTCTGGGGCCAACGTCCTGACTTTC. Its translation: CASSLALGSLSGANVLTF. The variable domain in full, completed from reference TRBV7-9 and TRBJ2-6, reads DTGVSQNPRHKITKRGQNVTFRCDPISEHNRLYWYRQTLGQGPEFLTYFQNEAQLEKSRLLSDRFSAERPKGSFSTLEIQRTEQGDSAMYLCASSLALGSLSGANVLTFGAGSRLTVL.

This clonotype was detected only a few times. The chain links TRBV12-3 or TRBV12-4 to TRBJ1-5; no clear D. V lost 5 bases to trimming and J lost 7 bases, with 15 bases between them. The CDR3 loop spans 14 amino acids. CDR3 protein: CASSSRVSGQPQHF. CDR3 sequence (DNA): TGTGCCAGCAGTAGCCGGGTGTCGGGCCAGCCCCAGCATTTT.

The V call is TRBV20-1, the J call TRBJ1-6; 11 bases align to TRBD1. Germline trimming cut 0 bases from V and 7 bases from J; bases unmatched to any gene: 5. The CDR3 is 16 residues long. In germline, CDR1 is DFQATT, CDR2 SNEGSKA (reference sequence). The CDR3 DNA reads as TGCAGTGCTAGAGATCGTGGGACAGGGGGAAATTCACCCCTCCACTTT. Its protein is CSARDRGTGGNSPLHF.

There are many counts of this clonotype. The chain has TRBV29-1 and TRBJ1-1; TRBD1 matches at 9 bases. Per germline, CDR1 SQVTM and CDR2 ANQGSEA. V was pared by 6 bases and J by 4 bases, with 6 bases of the junction left unmatched. The CDR3 runs to 13 residues. As DNA, the CDR3 is TGCAGCGTAGCCGGACAGGGGAGCACTGAAGCTTTCTTT. Its translation is CSVAGQGSTEAFF.

Only a few counts were recorded for this clonotype. The V gene is TRBV7-2, the J gene TRBJ1-1; 9 nucleotides align to TRBD1. Germline V gives CDR1 SGHTA, CDR2 FQGNSA. The CDR3 is 14 residues long. Trimming removed 3 bases from V and 3 bases from J; junction bases left unmatched: 2. For the CDR3, the DNA is TGTGCCAGCAGCTTCGACAGGGGGGACACTGAAGCTTTCTTT. This codes for CASSFDRGDTEAFF. The full variable domain, its missing parts supplied by reference TRBV7-2 and TRBJ1-1, is GAGVSQSPSNKVTEKGKDVELRCDPISGHTALYWYRQSLGQGLEFLIYFQGNSAPDKSGLPSDRFSAERTGGSVSTLTIQRTQQEDSAVYLCASSFDRGDTEAFFGQGTRLTVV.

The V call is TRBV12-5, the J call TRBJ2-7, with a weak D call TRBD1 (6 bases). V was trimmed by 1 base and J by 1 base, leaving 11 bases between them. Germline V CDR1 and CDR2: LGHNT, FRNRAP. This CDR3 comprises 15 residues. This CDR3 is CASGLDTGTSYEQYF. DNA of the CDR3: TGTGCTAGTGGTTTGGACACAGGGACGTCCTACGAGCAGTACTTC.

This clonotype was counted at least ten times. This chain connects TRBV7-8 to TRBJ2-7; D is possibly TRBD2 (5 bases). Trimming removed 3 bases from V and 7 bases from J, with 10 bases in between. The length of the CDR3 is 12 residues. The germline V gene has CDR1 SGHVS and CDR2 FQNEAQ. CDR3 protein: CASSFNPGEQYF. For the CDR3, the DNA is TGTGCCAGCAGCTTTAATCCGGGAGAGCAGTACTTC. Drawing the rest from reference TRBV7-8 and TRBJ2-7, the complete variable domain is GAGVSQSPRYKVAKRGQDVALRCDPISGHVSLFWYQQALGQGPEFLTYFQNEAQLDKSGLPSDRFFAERPEGSVSTLKIQRTQQEDSAVYLCASSFNPGEQYFGPGTRLTVT.

The chain employs TRBV7-2 and TRBJ2-4; no definite D call. The CDR3 loop spans 14 amino acids. V was trimmed by 1 base and J by 13 bases, leaving 17 bases between them. Germline V lookup: CDR1 SGHTA, CDR2 FQGNSA. CDR3 nucleotides: TGTGCCAGCAGCTTAGGCCGGGCCTTCTACAAGCAGTACTTC. Translation gives CASSLGRAFYKQYF.

The chain has TRBV15 and TRBJ1-1, with D perhaps TRBD1 (5 bases). V gave up 2 bases and J gave up 5 bases, with 15 bases separating them. CDR1 LNHNV and CDR2 YYDKDF come from the germline V gene (reference sequence). This CDR3 contains 15 residues. The CDR3 loop reads CATSRNQGGGTEAFF. The CDR3 DNA reads TGTGCCACCAGCAGAAACCAGGGAGGTGGTACTGAAGCTTTCTTT.

This clonotype has a count of ten or more. CDR3: CASSASGTGGYTF. As DNA, the CDR3 is TGTGCCAGCAGCGCTTCAGGGACGGGTGGCTACACCTTC. The chain couples TRBV11-2 to TRBJ1-2, with a weak D call TRBD1 (5 bases). Germline V gene data show CDR1 as SGHAT and CDR2 as FQNNGV. The V gene lost 5 bases and the J gene lost 7 bases, with 14 bases spanning the gap. This CDR3 is 13 amino acids long.